The next 9 T cell receptor beta chains were all read from a single sample in a study of cytomegalovirus exposure and HLA in healthy donors. The study ran its PCR with 60 Vbeta and 13 Jbeta primers. Some clones are missing from TCRdb's copy, which holds only in-frame ones; the method was immunoSEQ multiplex PCR. The sample gives around 120,000 clones, around 80% of which show up once; roughly 2.5% is in the top ten. The sequenced sample was PBMCs. The receptors shown here come from a boy aged 2 to 10 in good health and CMV-seronegative.

This clone was seen more than once but under ten times. V and J are TRBV6-1 and TRBJ2-4, with D perhaps matching TRBD2 (5 bases). Looked up from germline, CDR1 is MNHNS and CDR2 is SASEGT. The germline V and J ends were trimmed by 3 bases and 0 bases, with 12 bases remaining between them. The CDR3 runs to 16 residues. CDR3 DNA: TGTGCCAGCAGTGATGAAGTAGCGTTAGCCAAAAACATTCAGTACTTC. Protein sequence: CASSDEVALAKNIQYF.

The rearrangement joins TRBV27 to TRBJ2-7; 8 bases are shared with TRBD1. V was clipped by 5 bases and J by 2 bases; unmatched bases: 8. The CDR3 spans 15 residues. Germline CDR1 MNHEY, CDR2 SMNVEV (reference sequence). Written as DNA, the CDR3 is TGTGCCAGCAGTCCTGGACAGGGACTTACCTACGAGCAGTACTTC. It yields the protein CASSPGQGLTYEQYF.

In this sample, this clone turned up a few times. V gene TRBV5-4 combines with J gene TRBJ2-4; the match to TRBD1 covers 7 bases. The germline gives CDR1 SGHNT, CDR2 YYREEE (reference sequence). The CDR3 contains 18 residues. Germline trimming cut 0 bases from V and 0 bases from J; bases unmatched to any gene: 9. This CDR3 is CASSLVGTAGLAKNIQYF. CDR3 nucleotides: TGTGCCAGCAGCTTGGTTGGGACAGCCGGACTAGCCAAAAACATTCAGTACTTC.

The chain joins TRBV30 to TRBJ1-2, with a possible D match to TRBD1 (5 bases). V lost 5 bases to trimming and J lost 5 bases, with 12 bases between them. There are 12 residues in the CDR3. Germline values: CDR1 GTSNPN, CDR2 SVGIG (reference sequence). DNA for the CDR3: TGTGCCTGGCCGAGGGGAGGATATGGCTACACCTTC. It codes for CAWPRGGYGYTF.

A single count supports this clone. The chain couples TRBV20-1 to TRBJ1-1; no reliable D call. The germline V gene encodes CDR1 DFQATT and CDR2 SNEGSKA (reference sequence). This CDR3 is built from 11 residues. V was cut by 3 bases and J by 5 bases, with 7 bases left in between. The CDR3 sequence: CSASYKTEAFF. In nucleotides, the CDR3 is TGCAGTGCTAGTTATAAAACTGAAGCTTTCTTT.

The genes are TRBV7-2 and TRBJ2-5; 8 bases are shared with TRBD1. The germline gives CDR1 SGHTA, CDR2 FQGNSA. Trimming cost V 5 bases and J 6 bases; bases outside gene matches: 8. This CDR3 is 14 amino acids long. Here the CDR3 reads CASSVTGAGQTQYF. CDR3 DNA: TGTGCCAGCAGCGTGACAGGGGCAGGGCAGACCCAGTACTTC. The full variable domain, completed using reference TRBV7-2 and TRBJ2-5, is GAGVSQSPSNKVTEKGKDVELRCDPISGHTALYWYRQSLGQGLEFLIYFQGNSAPDKSGLPSDRFSAERTGGSVSTLTIQRTQQEDSAVYLCASSVTGAGQTQYFGPGTRLLVL.

The chain recombines TRBV30 with TRBJ1-2; D is possibly TRBD1 (6 bases). In germline, CDR1 is GTSNPN, CDR2 SVGIG (reference sequence). The CDR3 consists of 15 residues. V was trimmed by 2 bases and J by 4 bases, leaving 17 bases between them. CDR3 sequence (DNA): TGTGCCTGGAGTCCCAGCTACCTGGGGGCCTATGGCTACACCTTC. Amino acids: CAWSPSYLGAYGYTF.

The chain is built from TRBV7-9 and TRBJ2-5; TRBD1 is a possible D gene (5 bases). Germline V gene sequence: CDR1 SEHNR, CDR2 FQNEAQ (reference sequence). The ends were cut back, 3 bases at V and 2 bases at J, with 22 bases in the middle. The CDR3 spans 18 residues. CDR3 in DNA: TGTGCCAGCAGCTTGTATCCCCCACAGGTGATGAGACAAGAGACCCAGTACTTC. As protein: CASSLYPPQVMRQETQYF. Full variable domain (rest looked up from reference TRBV7-9 and TRBJ2-5): DTGVSQNPRHKITKRGQNVTFRCDPISEHNRLYWYRQTLGQGPEFLTYFQNEAQLEKSRLLSDRFSAERPKGSFSTLEIQRTEQGDSAMYLCASSLYPPQVMRQETQYFGPGTRLLVL.

The rearrangement links TRBV7-9 to TRBJ2-5, with TRBD1 identical over 7 bases. The J call is in doubt because the DNA end fits TRBJ2-7 better. The CDR3 spans 13 residues. Looked up from germline, CDR1 is SEHNR and CDR2 is FQNEAQ (reference sequence). This chain's CDR3 is CASSSGTVDEQYF. CDR3 coding DNA: TGTGCCAGCAGCTCGGGGACAGTAGACGAGCAGTACTTC.